This T cell receptor (beta chain) was identified during a study of CD8 T cells in Susac syndrome. On the study more broadly: Patients with Susac syndrome were therapy-naive, on corticosteroids, or on intravenous immunoglobulin alone at the time that blood was drawn.

With random hexamers, roughly 0.45 to 1 ug RNA was reverse transcribed. Multiplex immunoSEQ PCR targeted 54 Vbeta and 13 Jbeta TCR beta segments. TCRdb reanalysed the immunoSEQ multiplex PCR reads using MiXCR and keeps one entry per CDR3 protein. The sample records some 240,000 distinct CDR3 sequences, about 96% being singletons. The sequenced target, TCR beta, came from blood CD8+ and CD4+ T cells. In the case of this clonotype: The antigen is undetermined.

After removal of 5 bases from V and 2 bases from J, the junction contained 9 bases not matched to a gene. CDR1 DFQATT and CDR2 SNEGSKA come from the germline V gene (reference sequence). This CDR3 is built from 14 residues. Points from the study as a whole: In Susac syndrome, CD4+ T cell repertoires lacked any clonal expansion.

The chain carries TRBV20-1 and TRBJ2-7; the match to TRBD2 covers 7 bases. The receptor comes from a human donor with Susac syndrome. Sequenced material: CD4+ T cells from PBMCs. The CDR3, as DNA: TGCAGTGCTTCCCCGCTCGGGGGGACCTACGAGCAGTACTTC. It is translated as CSASPLGGTYEQYF.